Listed below are T cell receptor beta chains from one sample, sequenced in a study of OX40 agonist ivuxolimab in advanced cancers. The protocol was immunoSEQ multiplex PCR, while the TCRdb copy is restricted to in-frame clones and leaves out a portion. Among roughly 42,000 clones listed, around nine tenths were seen once. The sample was CD4+ or CD8+ T cells sorted from blood, taken in a trial of the OX40 agonist ivuxolimab. Receptors originate from an adult with an advanced solid tumor such as melanoma, head and neck, liver or kidney cancer. The CDR3 runs from the conserved cysteine through the conserved F or W. Fields, in order: D gene, clone size, CDR3 length, J gene, V gene, CDR3 protein, CDR3 DNA. D genes are given only for firm matches. Not all rows give a size; the values are once, few, many and, for expanded clones, a class.

D: .; size: .; length: 14; J: TRBJ2-3; V: TRBV28; CDR3: CASSSRRGTDTQYF; DNA: TGTGCCAGCAGTTCCCGTCGGGGCACAGATACGCAGTATTTT
D: TRBD2; size: once; length: 20; J: TRBJ2-2; V: TRBV5-5; CDR3: CASSSPGTSGGRRGTGELFF; DNA: TGTGCCAGCAGCTCCCCCGGGACTAGCGGGGGCCGTCGCGGCACCGGGGAGCTGTTTTTT
D: TRBD1; size: .; length: 13; J: TRBJ1-5; V: TRBV27; CDR3: CASSPTGDRPQHF; DNA: TGTGCCAGCAGCCCGACAGGGGACCGGCCCCAGCATTTT
D: .; size: .; length: 13; J: TRBJ1-1; V: TRBV6-5; CDR3: CASSYPQGTEAFF; DNA: TGTGCCAGCAGTTACCCCCAAGGGACTGAAGCTTTCTTT
D: TRBD1; size: .; length: 14; J: TRBJ2-7; V: TRBV4-1; CDR3: CASSQAAGGSEQYF; DNA: TGCGCCAGCAGCCAAGCTGCAGGGGGCTCCGAGCAGTACTTC
D: .; size: .; length: 13; J: TRBJ2-7; V: TRBV18; CDR3: CASSPPETYEQYF; DNA: TGTGCCAGCTCACCCCCCGAAACCTACGAGCAGTACTTC
D: TRBD2; size: .; length: 15; J: TRBJ2-5; V: TRBV9; CDR3: CASSVQTGGQETQYF; DNA: TGTGCCAGCAGCGTTCAGACGGGGGGGCAAGAGACCCAGTACTTC
D: .; size: .; length: 15; J: TRBJ1-6; V: TRBV11-2; CDR3: CASSLDPRADSPLHF; DNA: TGTGCCAGCAGCTTAGATCCCAGGGCAGATTCACCCCTCCACTTT
D: .; size: .; length: 13; J: TRBJ2-3; V: TRBV7-6; CDR3: CASSLKLTDTQYF; DNA: TGTGCCAGCAGCTTAAAACTCACAGATACGCAGTATTTT
D: .; size: .; length: 13; J: TRBJ2-7; V: TRBV10-2; CDR3: CASTGENPYEQYF; DNA: TGCGCCAGCACGGGGGAGAATCCCTACGAGCAGTACTTC
D: .; size: .; length: 16; J: TRBJ2-6; V: TRBV2; CDR3: CASTGGRSSGANVLTF; DNA: TGTGCCAGCACTGGGGGCCGTAGCTCTGGGGCCAACGTCCTGACTTTC
D: .; size: .; length: 15; J: TRBJ2-7; V: TRBV18; CDR3: CASSPRRGDPHEQYF; DNA: TGTGCCAGCTCACCTCGGAGGGGGGACCCCCACGAGCAGTACTTC
D: .; size: .; length: 15; J: TRBJ2-7; V: TRBV7-9; CDR3: CASSLEGGGTYEQYF; DNA: TGTGCCAGCAGCTTAGAGGGAGGGGGAACCTACGAGCAGTACTTC
D: .; size: .; length: 16; J: TRBJ1-1; V: TRBV9; CDR3: CASSVGSPRANTEAFF; DNA: TGTGCCAGCAGCGTAGGATCCCCCAGGGCGAACACTGAAGCTTTCTTT
D: TRBD1; size: .; length: 15; J: TRBJ1-3; V: TRBV9; CDR3: CASSVDGTAGNTIYF; DNA: TGTGCCAGCAGCGTAGACGGGACAGCTGGAAACACCATATATTTT
D: .; size: .; length: 15; J: TRBJ2-1; V: TRBV9; CDR3: CASSVSGADYNEQFF; DNA: TGTGCCAGCAGCGTCTCAGGGGCGGACTACAATGAGCAGTTCTTC
D: TRBD2; size: few; length: 14; J: TRBJ2-1; V: TRBV28; CDR3: CASSNRTSGNEQFF; DNA: TGTGCCAGCAGTAACCGGACTAGCGGCAATGAGCAGTTCTTC
D: TRBD2; size: .; length: 14; J: TRBJ2-7; V: TRBV27; CDR3: CASSNSGRRDEQYF; DNA: TGTGCCAGCAGTAATAGCGGGCGCCGGGACGAGCAGTACTTC
D: TRBD2; size: once; length: 16; J: TRBJ2-5; V: TRBV4-3; CDR3: CASSQDLAGGWETQYF; DNA: TGCGCCAGCAGCCAAGACCTAGCGGGGGGGTGGGAGACCCAGTACTTC
D: .; size: .; length: 17; J: TRBJ1-2; V: TRBV5-5; CDR3: CASSLRLLTAPNYGYTF; DNA: TGTGCCAGCAGCTTGAGGTTGTTGACAGCCCCTAACTATGGCTACACCTTC
D: TRBD2; size: .; length: 16; J: TRBJ2-1; V: TRBV28; CDR3: CASSLSLRETYNEQFF; DNA: TGTGCCAGCAGTTTAAGTTTGCGGGAGACCTACAATGAGCAGTTCTTC
D: .; size: .; length: 15; J: TRBJ2-2; V: TRBV5-1; CDR3: CASSFTSLNTGELFF; DNA: TGCGCCAGCAGCTTTACCTCTTTGAACACCGGGGAGCTGTTTTTT
D: .; size: once; length: 13; J: TRBJ2-1; V: TRBV5-4; CDR3: CASSTGAYNEQFF; DNA: TGTGCCAGCAGCACCGGAGCTTACAATGAGCAGTTCTTC
D: .; size: once; length: 13; J: TRBJ2-1; V: TRBV7-9; CDR3: CASSGSSYNEQFF; DNA: TGTGCCAGCAGCGGGAGCTCCTACAATGAGCAGTTCTTC
D: .; size: .; length: 17; J: TRBJ2-1; V: TRBV19; CDR3: CASSRTPTGPRFNEQFF; DNA: TGTGCCAGTAGTAGAACACCGACAGGACCTAGATTCAATGAGCAGTTCTTC
D: TRBD2; size: .; length: 14; J: TRBJ2-1; V: TRBV29-1; CDR3: CSVELAETYNEQFF; DNA: TGCAGCGTCGAACTAGCGGAGACCTACAATGAGCAGTTCTTC
D: TRBD1; size: .; length: 18; J: TRBJ2-6; V: TRBV11-3; CDR3: CASSPGQAKSSGANVLTF; DNA: TGTGCCAGCAGCCCGGGACAGGCGAAAAGCTCTGGGGCCAACGTCCTGACTTTC
D: .; size: .; length: 13; J: TRBJ2-7; V: TRBV2; CDR3: CASSNPLAYEQYF; DNA: TGTGCCAGCAGTAACCCCCTGGCCTACGAGCAGTACTTC
D: .; size: .; length: 13; J: TRBJ2-7; V: TRBV6-1; CDR3: CASSEISSYEQYF; DNA: TGTGCCAGCAGTGAGATATCCTCCTACGAGCAGTACTTC
D: .; size: .; length: 14; J: TRBJ1-1; V: TRBV28; CDR3: CASSLFGGNTEAFF; DNA: TGTGCCAGCAGTCTGTTCGGGGGGAACACTGAAGCTTTCTTT
D: TRBD1; size: few; length: 14; J: TRBJ2-1; V: TRBV10-3; CDR3: CAIRAPQGANEQFF; DNA: TGTGCCATCAGGGCCCCACAGGGGGCCAATGAGCAGTTCTTC
D: TRBD2; size: .; length: 14; J: TRBJ2-1; V: TRBV2; CDR3: CASNRLAGRNEQFF; DNA: TGTGCCAGCAATCGACTAGCGGGGAGGAATGAGCAGTTCTTC
D: TRBD1; size: few; length: 15; J: TRBJ2-3; V: TRBV9; CDR3: CASSPPTGQLGTQYF; DNA: TGTGCCAGCAGCCCCCCGACGGGACAGCTAGGTACGCAGTATTTT
D: .; size: .; length: 15; J: TRBJ1-2; V: TRBV7-9; CDR3: CASSPVGRSAYGYTF; DNA: TGTGCCAGCAGTCCCGTCGGGCGGAGCGCCTATGGCTACACCTTC
D: .; size: .; length: 15; J: TRBJ2-1; V: TRBV5-8; CDR3: CASSLDLSSYNEQFF; DNA: TGTGCCAGCAGCTTAGATCTGAGCTCCTACAATGAGCAGTTCTTC
D: .; size: .; length: 14; J: TRBJ1-2; V: TRBV7-9; CDR3: CASTGGGPDYGYTF; DNA: TGTGCCAGCACCGGGGGGGGCCCGGACTATGGCTACACCTTC
D: .; size: once; length: 12; J: TRBJ2-7; V: TRBV7-2; CDR3: CASSYGVLEQYF; DNA: TGTGCCAGCAGCTATGGGGTACTAGAGCAGTACTTC